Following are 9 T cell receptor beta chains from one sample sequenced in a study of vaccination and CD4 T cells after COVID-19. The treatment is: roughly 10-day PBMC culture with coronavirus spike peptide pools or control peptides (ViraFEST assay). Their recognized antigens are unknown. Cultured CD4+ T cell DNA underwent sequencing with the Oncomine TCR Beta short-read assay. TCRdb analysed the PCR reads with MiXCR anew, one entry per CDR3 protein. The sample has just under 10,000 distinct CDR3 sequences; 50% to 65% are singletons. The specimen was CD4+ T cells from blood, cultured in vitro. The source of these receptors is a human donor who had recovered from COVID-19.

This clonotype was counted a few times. DNA of the CDR3: TGTGCCAGCAGCTTTCTGGAGCTTGGTGGCTACACCTTC. Translating gives CASSFLELGGYTF. The V call is TRBV7-8, the J call TRBJ1-2; D not certain. This CDR3 has 13 residues. Trimming left V 3 bases short and J 7 bases short, with 12 bases between. Germline CDR1 SGHVS, CDR2 FQNEAQ.

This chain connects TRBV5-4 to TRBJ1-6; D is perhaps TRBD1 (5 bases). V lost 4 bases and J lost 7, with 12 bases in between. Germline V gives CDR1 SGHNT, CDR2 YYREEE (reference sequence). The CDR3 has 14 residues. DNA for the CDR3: TGTGCCAGCAGCGCCAGTAGGGGAAATTCACCCCTCCACTTT. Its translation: CASSASRGNSPLHF.

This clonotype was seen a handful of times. This chain's CDR3 is CAHLPDKGAYGYTF. The CDR3 bases are TGTGCACACCTCCCGGACAAGGGTGCTTATGGCTACACCTTC. The chain recombines TRBV30 with TRBJ1-2; D is possibly TRBD1 (5 bases). The CDR3 contains 14 residues. Germline values: CDR1 GTSNPN, CDR2 SVGIG (reference sequence).

The CDR3 protein is CSAREGTSGGHEQFF. Written as DNA, the CDR3 is TGCAGTGCTAGAGAGGGGACTAGCGGGGGCCATGAGCAGTTCTTC. The chain carries TRBV20-1 and TRBJ2-1, with 14 nucleotides matching TRBD2. CDR3 length equals 15 residues. The trim removed 0 bases at V and 8 bases at J, leaving 3 bases unmatched. The germline CDR1 and CDR2 sequences are DFQATT and SNEGSKA (reference sequence).

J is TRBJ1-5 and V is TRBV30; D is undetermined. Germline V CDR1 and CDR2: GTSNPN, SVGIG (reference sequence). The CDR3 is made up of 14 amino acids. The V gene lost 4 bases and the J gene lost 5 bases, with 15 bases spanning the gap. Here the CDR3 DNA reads TGTGCCTGGAACCGTGGGCTTGGTGATCAGCCCCAGCATTTT. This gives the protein CAWNRGLGDQPQHF.

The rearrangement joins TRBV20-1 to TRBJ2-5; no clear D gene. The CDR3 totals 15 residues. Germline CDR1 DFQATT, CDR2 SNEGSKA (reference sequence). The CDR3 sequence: CSVYPQGAYQETQYF. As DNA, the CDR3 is TGCAGCGTCTACCCCCAAGGAGCGTACCAAGAGACCCAGTACTTC.

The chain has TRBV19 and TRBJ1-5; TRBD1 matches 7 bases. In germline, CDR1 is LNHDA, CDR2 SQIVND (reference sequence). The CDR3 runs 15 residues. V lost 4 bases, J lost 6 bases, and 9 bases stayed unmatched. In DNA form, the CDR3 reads TGTGCCAGTAGTAGGTTACAGGGGCTGGGTCAGCCCCAGCATTTT. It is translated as CASSRLQGLGQPQHF.

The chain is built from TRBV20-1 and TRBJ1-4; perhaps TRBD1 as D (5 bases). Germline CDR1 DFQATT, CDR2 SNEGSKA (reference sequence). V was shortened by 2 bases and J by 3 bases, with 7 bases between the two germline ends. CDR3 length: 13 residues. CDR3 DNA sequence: TGCAGTGCTAGAAAGGGACCTAATGAAAAACTGTTTTTT. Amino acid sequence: CSARKGPNEKLFF.

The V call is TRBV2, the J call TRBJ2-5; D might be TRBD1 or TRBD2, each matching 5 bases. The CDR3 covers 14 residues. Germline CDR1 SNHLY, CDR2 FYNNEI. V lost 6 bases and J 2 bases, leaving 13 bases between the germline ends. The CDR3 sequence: CASSVPGLQETQYF. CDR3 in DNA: TGTGCCAGCAGCGTCCCGGGGCTTCAAGAGACCCAGTACTTC.